Listed below are T cell receptor beta chains from one sample, sequenced in a study of memory CD4+ T cells and cytomegalovirus serostatus. Some clones are missing from TCRdb's copy, which holds only in-frame ones; the method was immunoSEQ multiplex PCR. Counted here are about 41,000 clones, 70% to 80% occurring once; the ten biggest clones make up approximately 0.81%. Material: memory CD4+ T cells from blood. The receptors were sampled from an adult in good health and CMV-seronegative. CDR3s include the opening cysteine and the closing phenylalanine or tryptophan. The order of the fields is J gene, clone size, D gene, V gene, CDR3 protein, CDR3 DNA. D genes are given only for firm matches. Clone size, where shown, is once, few, many, or a class for clones that have expanded.

j_gene: TRBJ2-5; abundance: NA; d_gene: TRBD1; v_gene: TRBV5-1; CDR3aa: CASSFQGAEETQYF; CDR3nt: TGCGCCAGCAGCTTTCAGGGGGCGGAAGAGACCCAGTACTTC
j_gene: TRBJ1-1; abundance: NA; d_gene: NA; v_gene: TRBV5-1; CDR3aa: CASSLEGLNTEAFF; CDR3nt: TGCGCCAGCAGCTTGGAGGGTTTGAACACTGAAGCTTTCTTT
j_gene: TRBJ2-7; abundance: NA; d_gene: TRBD2; v_gene: TRBV7-2; CDR3aa: CASSPRTSVQYF; CDR3nt: TGTGCCAGCAGCCCCCGGACTAGCGTGCAGTACTTC
j_gene: TRBJ2-3; abundance: NA; d_gene: NA; v_gene: TRBV27; CDR3aa: CASSPLRQGGTDTQYF; CDR3nt: TGTGCCAGCAGTCCCCTTCGGCAGGGAGGCACAGATACGCAGTATTTT
j_gene: TRBJ1-1; abundance: NA; d_gene: TRBD1; v_gene: TRBV7-2; CDR3aa: CASSTLGTGEAFF; CDR3nt: TGTGCCAGCAGCACCCTCGGGACAGGTGAAGCTTTCTTT
j_gene: TRBJ1-4; abundance: NA; d_gene: NA; v_gene: TRBV5-6; CDR3aa: CASSLTGVTNEKLFF; CDR3nt: TGTGCCAGCAGCTTGACGGGAGTCACGAATGAAAAACTGTTTTTT
j_gene: TRBJ1-5; abundance: NA; d_gene: TRBD1; v_gene: TRBV18; CDR3aa: CASSLTGGEGQPQHF; CDR3nt: TGTGCCAGCTCACTAACAGGGGGCGAAGGGCAGCCCCAGCATTTT
j_gene: TRBJ1-1; abundance: NA; d_gene: NA; v_gene: TRBV4-1; CDR3aa: CASSRAPGPMNTEAFF; CDR3nt: TGCGCCAGCAGCAGAGCACCGGGACCGATGAACACTGAAGCTTTCTTT
j_gene: TRBJ2-5; abundance: NA; d_gene: NA; v_gene: TRBV19; CDR3aa: CASSIRQIETQYF; CDR3nt: TGTGCCAGTAGTATTCGTCAGATAGAGACCCAGTACTTC
j_gene: TRBJ2-7; abundance: NA; d_gene: NA; v_gene: TRBV6-5; CDR3aa: CATKRGAGANYEQYF; CDR3nt: TGTGCCACCAAAAGGGGGGCGGGGGCGAACTACGAGCAGTACTTC
j_gene: TRBJ2-3; abundance: NA; d_gene: NA; v_gene: TRBV28; CDR3aa: CASSGTPGSNTDTQYF; CDR3nt: TGTGCCAGCAGTGGTACCCCGGGGTCAAACACAGATACGCAGTATTTT
j_gene: TRBJ1-5; abundance: NA; d_gene: NA; v_gene: TRBV19; CDR3aa: CASSITGSNQPQHF; CDR3nt: TGTGCCAGTAGTATCACGGGGAGCAATCAGCCCCAGCATTTT
j_gene: TRBJ1-1; abundance: NA; d_gene: NA; v_gene: TRBV6-6; CDR3aa: CASIGNTEAFF; CDR3nt: TGTGCCAGCATCGGGAACACTGAAGCTTTCTTT
j_gene: TRBJ1-2; abundance: NA; d_gene: NA; v_gene: TRBV11-2; CDR3aa: CASSSRINYGYTF; CDR3nt: TGTGCCAGCAGCTCTAGAATTAACTATGGCTACACCTTC
j_gene: TRBJ1-5; abundance: few; d_gene: TRBD1; v_gene: TRBV30; CDR3aa: CAWSLGTGDQPQHF; CDR3nt: TGTGCCTGGAGTTTAGGGACAGGGGATCAGCCCCAGCATTTT
j_gene: TRBJ1-5; abundance: NA; d_gene: NA; v_gene: TRBV6-1; CDR3aa: CASSEIPGVNQPQHF; CDR3nt: TGTGCCAGCAGTGAAATCCCAGGCGTCAATCAGCCCCAGCATTTT
j_gene: TRBJ2-7; abundance: once; d_gene: NA; v_gene: TRBV2; CDR3aa: CASSENTAGLYEQYF; CDR3nt: TGTGCCAGCAGTGAAAATACGGCAGGGTTATACGAGCAGTACTTC
j_gene: TRBJ1-2; abundance: NA; d_gene: NA; v_gene: TRBV15; CDR3aa: CATSRDQGFYGYTF; CDR3nt: TGTGCCACCAGCAGAGATCAGGGGTTCTATGGCTACACCTTC
j_gene: TRBJ1-5; abundance: NA; d_gene: TRBD1; v_gene: TRBV9; CDR3aa: CASSVKARRMTGTGNQPQHF; CDR3nt: TGTGCCAGCAGCGTAAAGGCCCGCCGGATGACAGGGACTGGTAATCAGCCCCAGCATTTT
j_gene: TRBJ1-5; abundance: NA; d_gene: NA; v_gene: TRBV19; CDR3aa: CASSMRGWDQPQHF; CDR3nt: TGTGCCAGTAGTATGAGGGGATGGGATCAGCCCCAGCATTTT
j_gene: TRBJ1-1; abundance: NA; d_gene: NA; v_gene: TRBV12-5; CDR3aa: CASGLAPTVGEAGAFF; CDR3nt: TGTGCTAGTGGCCTGGCCCCTACTGTGGGGGAAGCCGGGGCTTTCTTT
j_gene: TRBJ1-6; abundance: NA; d_gene: NA; v_gene: TRBV30; CDR3aa: CAWSAGRGTLHF; CDR3nt: TGTGCCTGGAGTGCGGGCCGCGGCACCCTCCACTTT
j_gene: TRBJ1-1; abundance: once; d_gene: NA; v_gene: TRBV7-9; CDR3aa: CASSLMGMDTEAFF; CDR3nt: TGTGCCAGCAGCTTAATGGGGATGGACACTGAAGCTTTCTTT
j_gene: TRBJ1-6; abundance: NA; d_gene: NA; v_gene: TRBV19; CDR3aa: CASSMSSPASYNSPLHF; CDR3nt: TGTGCCAGTAGTATGTCCTCTCCGGCGTCCTATAATTCACCCCTCCACTTT
j_gene: TRBJ1-1; abundance: NA; d_gene: NA; v_gene: TRBV7-3; CDR3aa: CASRLNIGTEAFF; CDR3nt: TGTGCCAGCAGGTTAAACATCGGGACTGAAGCTTTCTTT
j_gene: TRBJ2-5; abundance: NA; d_gene: NA; v_gene: TRBV2; CDR3aa: CASSEAGAGGRETQYF; CDR3nt: TGTGCCAGCAGTGAAGCTGGGGCTGGCGGACGAGAGACCCAGTACTTC
j_gene: TRBJ2-2; abundance: NA; d_gene: TRBD1; v_gene: TRBV6-1; CDR3aa: CASRTDRVTGELFF; CDR3nt: TGTGCCAGCAGAACCGACAGGGTAACCGGGGAGCTGTTTTTT
j_gene: TRBJ2-3; abundance: NA; d_gene: TRBD1; v_gene: TRBV19; CDR3aa: CASTRRTGRSTDTQYF; CDR3nt: TGTGCCAGTACACGCAGGACAGGGCGGTCCACAGATACGCAGTATTTT
j_gene: TRBJ2-7; abundance: NA; d_gene: TRBD1; v_gene: TRBV27; CDR3aa: CASSAQDRAYEQYF; CDR3nt: TGTGCCAGCAGTGCTCAGGACAGGGCCTACGAGCAGTACTTC
j_gene: TRBJ1-6; abundance: NA; d_gene: TRBD1; v_gene: TRBV7-9; CDR3aa: CASSRQGAGINSPLHF; CDR3nt: TGTGCCAGCAGCCGACAGGGGGCAGGAATAAATTCACCCCTCCACTTT
j_gene: TRBJ1-1; abundance: NA; d_gene: TRBD1; v_gene: TRBV20-1; CDR3aa: CSALDRVLAFF; CDR3nt: TGCAGTGCCCTGGACAGGGTGCTGGCTTTCTTT
j_gene: TRBJ2-7; abundance: NA; d_gene: TRBD1; v_gene: TRBV7-9; CDR3aa: CASSLEPGQGSFEQYF; CDR3nt: TGTGCCAGCAGCTTGGAGCCGGGACAGGGGTCCTTCGAGCAGTACTTC
j_gene: TRBJ2-1; abundance: NA; d_gene: NA; v_gene: TRBV4-2; CDR3aa: CASSPSEGGDYNEQFF; CDR3nt: TGTGCCAGCAGCCCTAGTGAGGGAGGAGATTACAATGAGCAGTTCTTC
j_gene: TRBJ1-5; abundance: NA; d_gene: NA; v_gene: TRBV25-1; CDR3aa: CASSEFGDQPQHF; CDR3nt: TGTGCCAGCAGTGAATTCGGGGATCAGCCCCAGCATTTT
j_gene: TRBJ2-3; abundance: NA; d_gene: NA; v_gene: TRBV5-4; CDR3aa: CASSSSGTDTQYF; CDR3nt: TGTGCCAGCAGTTCGTCCGGGACAGATACGCAGTATTTT
j_gene: TRBJ1-1; abundance: NA; d_gene: NA; v_gene: TRBV7-2; CDR3aa: CASTLTANTEAFF; CDR3nt: TGTGCCAGCACCCTGACGGCGAACACTGAAGCTTTCTTT
j_gene: TRBJ1-4; abundance: NA; d_gene: TRBD1; v_gene: TRBV30; CDR3aa: CALVTGHKKLFF; CDR3nt: TGTGCCTTGGTGACAGGGCATAAAAAACTGTTTTTT
j_gene: TRBJ1-6; abundance: NA; d_gene: TRBD1; v_gene: TRBV5-1; CDR3aa: CASSSGQGIYNSPLHF; CDR3nt: TGCGCCAGCAGCTCGGGACAGGGGATCTATAATTCACCCCTCCACTTT
j_gene: TRBJ2-3; abundance: NA; d_gene: NA; v_gene: TRBV5-1; CDR3aa: CASSPLDSSTDTQYF; CDR3nt: TGCGCCAGCAGTCCCCTAGATTCTAGCACAGATACGCAGTATTTT
j_gene: TRBJ2-2; abundance: NA; d_gene: TRBD2; v_gene: TRBV11-2; CDR3aa: CASSLAGGRTGELFF; CDR3nt: TGTGCCAGCAGCTTAGCGGGGGGGCGGACCGGGGAGCTGTTTTTT
j_gene: TRBJ2-5; abundance: once; d_gene: NA; v_gene: TRBV6-5; CDR3aa: CASSFRETQYF; CDR3nt: TGTGCCAGCAGTTTCCGAGAGACCCAGTACTTC
j_gene: TRBJ2-7; abundance: NA; d_gene: NA; v_gene: TRBV28; CDR3aa: CASSLIGDTYEQYF; CDR3nt: TGTGCCAGCAGTTTAATAGGGGACACCTACGAGCAGTACTTC
j_gene: TRBJ2-3; abundance: NA; d_gene: NA; v_gene: TRBV4-1; CDR3aa: CASRNPVSSTDTQYF; CDR3nt: TGCGCCAGCAGAAATCCTGTCTCCTCCACAGATACGCAGTATTTT
j_gene: TRBJ2-2; abundance: NA; d_gene: TRBD1; v_gene: TRBV4-1; CDR3aa: CASSQPYRGRNTGELFF; CDR3nt: TGCGCCAGCAGCCAACCATACAGGGGAAGGAACACCGGGGAGCTGTTTTTT
j_gene: TRBJ1-4; abundance: NA; d_gene: NA; v_gene: TRBV20-1; CDR3aa: CSAREGEKLFF; CDR3nt: TGCAGTGCTAGAGAAGGGGAAAAACTGTTTTTT
j_gene: TRBJ2-2; abundance: NA; d_gene: TRBD1; v_gene: TRBV18; CDR3aa: CASSPPGTEAKELFF; CDR3nt: TGTGCCAGCTCCCCGCCGGGGACAGAGGCCAAAGAGCTGTTTTTT
j_gene: TRBJ2-5; abundance: NA; d_gene: NA; v_gene: TRBV14; CDR3aa: CASSQWNSETQYF; CDR3nt: TGTGCCAGCAGCCAATGGAACTCAGAGACCCAGTACTTC
j_gene: TRBJ1-5; abundance: few; d_gene: TRBD1; v_gene: TRBV30; CDR3aa: CAWSTRQGALFQPQHF; CDR3nt: TGTGCCTGGAGTACCCGACAGGGGGCATTATTTCAGCCCCAGCATTTT
j_gene: TRBJ1-2; abundance: once; d_gene: TRBD1; v_gene: TRBV9; CDR3aa: CASSFGTAINYGYTF; CDR3nt: TGTGCCAGCAGCTTCGGGACAGCGATAAACTATGGCTACACCTTC
j_gene: TRBJ1-5; abundance: NA; d_gene: NA; v_gene: TRBV2; CDR3aa: CASSDVGGYQPQHF; CDR3nt: TGTGCCAGCAGTGATGTAGGGGGATACCAGCCCCAGCATTTT
j_gene: TRBJ1-2; abundance: NA; d_gene: TRBD1; v_gene: TRBV7-2; CDR3aa: CASSLPGQGSEGYTF; CDR3nt: TGTGCCAGCAGCCTCCCGGGACAGGGAAGTGAAGGCTACACCTTC
j_gene: TRBJ2-7; abundance: NA; d_gene: TRBD2; v_gene: TRBV11-2; CDR3aa: CASSLAGGTLAHEQYF; CDR3nt: TGTGCCAGCAGCTTAGCGGGGGGGACGTTAGCCCACGAGCAGTACTTC
j_gene: TRBJ2-5; abundance: once; d_gene: NA; v_gene: TRBV5-6; CDR3aa: CASSLDRRETQYF; CDR3nt: TGTGCCAGCAGCTTGGATCGGCGGGAGACCCAGTACTTC
j_gene: TRBJ1-5; abundance: NA; d_gene: NA; v_gene: TRBV5-5; CDR3aa: CASSPLEFQVSGQPQHF; CDR3nt: TGTGCCAGCAGCCCCCTGGAGTTTCAGGTCTCGGGCCAGCCCCAGCATTTT
j_gene: TRBJ2-5; abundance: few; d_gene: NA; v_gene: TRBV7-2; CDR3aa: CASSQGGEGEETQYF; CDR3nt: TGTGCCAGCAGCCAGGGGGGGGAGGGAGAAGAGACCCAGTACTTC
j_gene: TRBJ2-5; abundance: once; d_gene: TRBD2; v_gene: TRBV5-1; CDR3aa: CASILAGGSGETQYF; CDR3nt: TGCGCCAGCATATTAGCGGGGGGGAGCGGAGAGACCCAGTACTTC
j_gene: TRBJ1-1; abundance: NA; d_gene: NA; v_gene: TRBV5-4; CDR3aa: CASSLRGAGTEAFF; CDR3nt: TGTGCCAGCAGCTTGAGGGGGGCCGGTACTGAAGCTTTCTTT
j_gene: TRBJ2-7; abundance: NA; d_gene: NA; v_gene: TRBV1; CDR3aa: CTSSHYEQYF; CDR3nt: TGCACCAGCAGCCATTACGAGCAGTACTTC
j_gene: TRBJ2-7; abundance: NA; d_gene: TRBD1; v_gene: TRBV29-1; CDR3aa: CSVVLGQGYEQYF; CDR3nt: TGCAGCGTTGTTTTGGGACAGGGCTACGAGCAGTACTTC
j_gene: TRBJ1-4; abundance: NA; d_gene: NA; v_gene: TRBV11-2; CDR3aa: CASGVGLANEKLFF; CDR3nt: TGTGCCAGCGGGGTTGGGCTAGCTAATGAAAAACTGTTTTTT